The 4 T cell receptor beta chains below were found in one sample sequenced in a study of PD-1 blockade in classical Hodgkin lymphoma (dated by TCRdb to 2020 to 2022). The time point label, read with the paper, signifies: cycle 2 day 1 (C2D1) of nivolumab. All trial patients had relapsed after autologous stem cell transplantation, with cohorts A, B and C differing in prior brentuximab vedotin exposure. Library creation used the immunoSEQ multiplex PCR assay. TCRdb limited this immuneACCESS table to in-frame rearrangements with V and J called. A share of clones is missing; checked studies link under half to unresolved V genes, and the rest is unexplained. The sample contains some 41,000 clones, approximately 90% of them found a single time. The ten top clones hold about 5.5% of the sample. This specimen was peripheral blood mononuclear cells (PBMCs), taken before the second cycle of nivolumab. Receptor source: a human donor with classical Hodgkin lymphoma.

The chain joins TRBV10-3 to TRBJ1-3; D unresolved. V lost 4 bases and J 10 bases, leaving 8 bases between the germline ends. The germline V gene has CDR1 ENHRY and CDR2 SYGVKD. The CDR3 is 11 residues long. The CDR3 DNA is TGTGCCATCAGTGTGGCGGAGACCATATATTTT. It is translated as CAISVAETIYF.

The genes are TRBV7-2 and TRBJ2-2; 11 bases map to TRBD2. V gave up 1 base and J gave up 5 bases; unmatched junction bases: 9. This CDR3 spans 18 amino acids. CDR1 is SGHTA and CDR2 is FQGNSA in the germline V gene. The CDR3 DNA sequence: TGTGCCAGCAGCTTAGGTTGGGCTAGCGGGAGGAGGACCGGGGAGCTGTTTTTT. It is translated as CASSLGWASGRRTGELFF.

The chain combines TRBV19 with TRBJ1-3; the D is unclear. Per the germline V gene, CDR1 is LNHDA and CDR2 is SQIVND (reference sequence). Deletions cut 6 bases from V and 0 bases from J, with 9 bases between. The CDR3 runs 14 residues. This CDR3 reads CASSPSISGNTIYF. CDR3 nucleotide sequence: TGTGCCAGTAGCCCAAGCATCTCTGGAAACACCATATATTTT.

The J gene is TRBJ1-3, the V gene TRBV2, with D perhaps matching TRBD1 (5 bases). Trimming stripped 8 bases from V and 0 bases from J, with 14 bases between. Per the germline V gene, CDR1 is SNHLY and CDR2 is FYNNEI. The CDR3 runs 15 residues. CDR3 in DNA: TGTGCCAGCCGGGACCTTCCTAGCTCTGGAAACACCATATATTTT. Protein: CASRDLPSSGNTIYF. The full variable domain, its missing parts supplied by reference TRBV2 and TRBJ1-3, is EPEVTQTPSHQVTQMGQEVILRCVPISNHLYFYWYRQILGQKVEFLVSFYNNEISEKSEIFDDQFSVERPDGSNFTLKIRSTKLEDSAMYFCASRDLPSSGNTIYFGEGSWLTVV.